This section outlines one T cell receptor beta chain sequence together with its context. This specimen comes from a study of cytomegalovirus exposure and HLA in healthy donors. V gave up 6 bases and J gave up 10 bases; unmatched junction bases: 9. CDR1 and CDR2 (germline): MNHEY, SMNVEV (reference sequence). There are 15 residues in the CDR3. Primers: 60 Vbeta forward and 13 Jbeta reverse. Here immunoSEQ multiplex PCR was the method, and the copy in TCRdb shows in-frame clones only, minus some. The table lists roughly 100,000 clones, 70% to 85% of them singletons. Material: PBMCs. This chain connects TRBV27 to TRBJ2-1; TRBD2 agrees at 13 bases. The TCR comes from a man in his 60s in good health and CMV-seronegative. CDR3: CASSSTSGGAREQFF. The CDR3 nucleotides read TGTGCCAGCAGCTCAACTAGCGGGGGGGCACGGGAGCAGTTCTTC.